Each of the 29 T cell receptor beta chains below was sequenced from the same sample in a study of chemoradiotherapy in HPV16-positive cancers. Sequencing was performed with immunoSEQ multiplex PCR; in TCRdb, only in-frame clones are kept and a portion is missing. The sample comprises tens of thousands of clones, 65% to 80% of which are singletons, and 5.2% rests with the top ten. Sequenced here: blood, sampled from a patient who underwent chemoradiotherapy. These receptors were taken from a human donor with HPV-associated anogenital cancer.

This clone was observed a single time. The V gene is TRBV7-2, the J gene TRBJ1-1; D uncertain. The germline CDR1 and CDR2 sequences are SGHTA and FQGNSA. This CDR3 has 13 residues. V was trimmed by 5 bases and J by 3 bases, leaving 10 bases between them. This CDR3 is CASSPYFHTEAFF. The CDR3 coding sequence is TGTGCCAGCAGCCCCTATTTTCACACTGAAGCTTTCTTT.

The chain couples TRBV11-1 to TRBJ2-7, with D possibly matching TRBD2 (7 bases). Per the germline V gene, CDR1 is SGHAT and CDR2 is FQDESV (reference sequence). The germline V and J ends were trimmed by 4 bases and 3 bases, with 13 bases remaining between them. CDR3 length: 14 residues. CDR3 sequence (DNA): TGTGCCAGCAGCTCCTTAGGGGGGGGCTACGAGCAGTACTTC. Protein product: CASSSLGGGYEQYF.

V gene TRBV6-5 combines with J gene TRBJ1-6; TRBD1 agrees at 8 bases. The CDR3 has 15 amino acids. Germline CDR1 reads MNHEY; CDR2 reads SVGAGI. V trimming: 4 bases; J trimming: 6 bases; junction bases outside the gene matches: 5. The CDR3 sequence is CASSSSGGSNSPLHF. The DNA of the CDR3 is TGTGCCAGCAGTTCCTCAGGGGGCAGTAATTCACCCCTCCACTTT.

This chain uses TRBV25-1 with TRBJ2-1; TRBD1 is a possible D gene (7 bases). Trimming took 8 bases from V and 8 from J, leaving 13 bases between them. Germline values: CDR1 MGHDK, CDR2 SYGVNS. The CDR3 is 12 amino acids. Written as DNA, the CDR3 is TGTGCCAGCTTAGGAGGGGGCTATGAGCAGTTCTTC. Its protein product is CASLGGGYEQFF. Complete variable domain (other parts from reference TRBV25-1 and TRBJ2-1): EADIYQTPRYLVIGTGKKITLECSQTMGHDKMYWYQQDPGMELHLIHYSYGVNSTEKGDLSSESTVSRIRTEHFPLTLESARPSHTSQYLCASLGGGYEQFFGPGTRLTVL.

V is TRBV4-3 and J is TRBJ2-7, with D perhaps given as TRBD1 or TRBD2 (5 bases each). Per the germline V gene, CDR1 is LGHNA and CDR2 is YSLEER. The CDR3 is 15 amino acids. Deletions cut 2 bases from V and 2 bases from J, with 13 bases between. The CDR3 nucleotides read TGCGCCAGCAGCCAATCCGGGACGGGCGCCTACGAGCAGTACTTC. This encodes CASSQSGTGAYEQYF.

This clone was recorded only once. The V and J genes are TRBV29-1 and TRBJ2-2; no clear D gene. CDR3 length: 12 residues. Trimming took off 4 bases at V and 6 bases at J, with 9 bases between the two ends. Per germline, CDR1 SQVTM and CDR2 ANQGSEA. Here the CDR3 reads CSVVSWAGELFF. CDR3 coding DNA: TGCAGCGTTGTTTCGTGGGCCGGGGAGCTGTTTTTT.

V and J are TRBV7-9 and TRBJ2-1, with D perhaps TRBD2 (6 bases). The CDR3 totals 14 residues. V lost 4 bases and J lost 4, with 11 bases in between. Germline V lookup: CDR1 SEHNR, CDR2 FQNEAQ (reference sequence). The CDR3 spells CASSYDAGYNEQFF. The CDR3 coding sequence is TGTGCCAGCAGCTACGACGCGGGGTACAATGAGCAGTTCTTC. The full variable domain, completed using reference TRBV7-9 and TRBJ2-1, is DTGVSQNPRHKITKRGQNVTFRCDPISEHNRLYWYRQTLGQGPEFLTYFQNEAQLEKSRLLSDRFSAERPKGSFSTLEIQRTEQGDSAMYLCASSYDAGYNEQFFGPGTRLTVL.

The V call is TRBV25-1, the J call TRBJ2-1; D might be TRBD2 (6 bases). CDR1 is MGHDK and CDR2 is SYGVNS in the germline V gene. V lost 2 bases to trimming and J lost 1 base, with 18 bases between them. This CDR3 contains 18 residues. This chain's CDR3 is CASSESGLARTSYNEQFF. CDR3 coding DNA: TGTGCCAGCAGTGAAAGCGGGCTAGCGCGCACATCCTACAATGAGCAGTTCTTC.

The genes are TRBV9 and TRBJ1-3, with D possibly being TRBD1 (6 bases). The ends were cut back, 3 bases at V and 1 base at J, with 8 bases in the middle. The CDR3 length is 14 residues. Germline lookup yields CDR1 SGDLS and CDR2 YYNGEE. The CDR3 nucleotides are TGTGCCAGCAGCGCCCAGGGGTCTGGAAACACCATATATTTT. It encodes CASSAQGSGNTIYF.

The rearrangement joins TRBV12-5 to TRBJ1-4; D remains unclear. The V end was cut by 3 bases, the J end by 10 bases, with 21 bases between. Germline values: CDR1 LGHNT, CDR2 FRNRAP. The CDR3 is 16 amino acids. CDR3 bases: TGTGCTAGTGGTTTCCTCGTGTTTGGGCAGGCCTCAAAACTGTTTTTT. It specifies CASGFLVFGQASKLFF.

This chain connects TRBV18 to TRBJ1-1, with a weak D call TRBD1 (5 bases). This CDR3 contains 14 residues. Germline V gene lookup returns CDR1 KGHSH and CDR2 LQKENI. The V end lost 3 bases, the J end lost 4 bases, and 12 bases lay between the germline ends. The CDR3 nucleotides are TGTGCCAGCTCACCGGCTGAGGGGAGCACTGAAGCTTTCTTT. Translated, it gives CASSPAEGSTEAFF.

The chain has TRBV7-6 and TRBJ2-3, with D possibly being TRBD1 (5 bases). V was shortened by 1 base and J by 1 base, with 15 bases between the two germline ends. Germline CDR1 and CDR2: SGHVS and FNYEAQ. This CDR3 comprises 17 residues. CDR3 sequence: CASSLVSGLGGTDTQYF. CDR3 nucleotide sequence: TGTGCCAGCAGCTTAGTTTCCGGGTTAGGGGGCACAGATACGCAGTATTTT.

V and J are TRBV27 and TRBJ2-3, with a possible D match to TRBD2 (6 bases). This CDR3 has 15 amino acids. The V end was cut by 6 bases, the J end by 0 bases, with 13 bases between. Germline CDR1 reads MNHEY; CDR2 reads SMNVEV (reference sequence). The CDR3 loop reads CASSWRGPSTDTQYF. The CDR3, as DNA: TGTGCCAGCAGCTGGCGGGGCCCTAGCACAGATACGCAGTATTTT.

CDR3 amino acids: CARSWTGRYAPLHF. The DNA of the CDR3 is TGTGCCAGAAGCTGGACAGGGAGGTATGCACCCCTCCACTTT. V usage is TRBV5-3 and J usage is TRBJ1-6, with 8 bases identical to TRBD1. TRBV5-3 is sorted into the ORF group, with uncertain function. The CDR3 runs to 14 residues. The ends lost 3 bases at V and 11 bases at J; junction bases unmatched: 7.

This clone was recorded once. V and J are TRBV5-6 and TRBJ2-2; 11 positions match TRBD2. Germline CDR1 and CDR2: SGHDT and YYEEEE. Trimming removed 6 bases from V and 5 bases from J; junction bases left unmatched: 15. The CDR3 is 18 amino acids. CDR3 DNA: TGTGCCAGCACCCTACGGATAGCGGGGGGGTTTAGGACCGGGGAGCTGTTTTTT. Translated, it gives CASTLRIAGGFRTGELFF.

The V gene is TRBV7-6, the J gene TRBJ2-2; D possibly corresponds to TRBD1 (5 bases). Germline V CDR1 and CDR2: SGHVS, FNYEAQ. V lost 7 bases and J lost 0, with 9 bases in between. This CDR3 is 14 amino acids long. CDR3 nucleotide sequence: TGTGCCAGCACAGGGCTAGCGAACACCGGGGAGCTGTTTTTT. Residues: CASTGLANTGELFF.

The CDR3, as DNA: TGCGCCAGCAGCTTGGATTCCGGGACGAGGCGAGAGACCCAGTACTTC. Amino acid sequence: CASSLDSGTRRETQYF. V usage is TRBV5-1 and J usage is TRBJ2-5; D assignment may be TRBD1 or TRBD2 (5 bases each). This CDR3 region has 16 residues. V was pared by 0 bases and J by 4 bases, with 16 bases between. CDR1 SGHRS and CDR2 YFSETQ come from the germline V gene.

V gene TRBV7-3 combines with J gene TRBJ1-2; 7 bases fit TRBD1. The CDR3 totals 13 residues. V lost 5 bases and J lost 4; bases outside the gene matches: 4. CDR1 and CDR2 (germline): SGHTA, FQGTGA. The chain's CDR3 is CASSRQGFYGYTF. The CDR3 DNA follows: TGTGCCAGCAGCCGACAGGGCTTCTATGGCTACACCTTC. The whole variable domain, filled in from reference TRBV7-3 and TRBJ1-2, reads GAGVSQTPSNKVTEKGKYVELRCDPISGHTALYWYRQSLGQGPEFLIYFQGTGAADDSGLPNDRFFAVRPEGSVSTLKIQRTERGDSAVYLCASSRQGFYGYTFGSGTRLTVV.

V is TRBV11-3 and J is TRBJ2-1; 7 bases fit TRBD2. The CDR3 covers 15 residues. V was pared by 1 base and J by 5 bases, with 5 bases of the junction left unmatched. CDR1 is SGHNT, CDR2 YENEEA, per germline. The CDR3 DNA is TGTGCCAGCAGCTTAGTTGGCGGGAGAGACAATGAGCAGTTCTTC. It is translated as CASSLVGGRDNEQFF.

This chain links TRBV19 with TRBJ2-7, with TRBD1 matching over 10 bases. Per the germline V gene, CDR1 is LNHDA and CDR2 is SQIVND (reference sequence). This CDR3 has 14 amino acids. J was trimmed by 4 bases and V by 6 bases; bases with no gene match: 6. DNA for the CDR3: TGTGCCAGTAGCCGACAGGGGGCTGGGTACGAGCAGTACTTC. Protein product: CASSRQGAGYEQYF.

This clone was found a few times. The V and J genes are TRBV9 and TRBJ1-2; D may be TRBD1 (6 bases). Germline V CDR1 and CDR2: SGDLS, YYNGEE. V was shortened by 6 bases and J by 2 bases, with 14 bases between the two germline ends. The CDR3 runs to 14 residues. The CDR3 region is CASTHGGGNYGYTF. The CDR3 DNA sequence: TGTGCCAGCACCCATGGAGGGGGGAACTATGGCTACACCTTC. The full variable domain, with the rest looked up from reference TRBV9 and TRBJ1-2, is DSGVTQTPKHLITATGQRVTLRCSPRSGDLSVYWYQQSLDQGLQFLIQYYNGEERAKGNILERFSAQQFPDLHSELNLSSLELGDSALYFCASTHGGGNYGYTFGSGTRLTVV.

V gene TRBV7-9 combines with J gene TRBJ1-1, with D hard to call. Per the germline V gene, CDR1 is SEHNR and CDR2 is FQNEAQ (reference sequence). The V end lost 7 bases, the J end lost 4 bases, and 13 bases lay between the germline ends. The CDR3 spans 13 residues. CDR3 residues: CASKVTLGTEAFF. The CDR3 DNA reads TGTGCCAGCAAAGTAACCTTAGGCACTGAAGCTTTCTTT.

The chain is built from TRBV6-6 and TRBJ1-4; no firm D call. The CDR3 has 13 amino acids. Germline loops: CDR1 MNHNY, CDR2 SVGAGI (reference sequence). V gave up 6 bases and J gave up 4 bases, with 9 bases separating them. The CDR3 sequence: CASSLDLNEKLFF. CDR3 sequence (DNA): TGTGCCAGCAGCCTGGATCTTAATGAAAAACTGTTTTTT.

This chain connects TRBV5-1 to TRBJ1-6; 10 nucleotides line up with TRBD1. Losses at the gene ends were 3 bases for V and 7 bases for J; bases not matched to a gene: 1. The germline V gene encodes CDR1 SGHRS and CDR2 YFSETQ. CDR3 length: 14 residues. The CDR3 protein is CASSSGQGNSPLHF. In nucleotides, the CDR3 is TGCGCCAGCAGCTCGGGACAGGGGAATTCACCCCTCCACTTT. The entire variable domain, with the rest obtained from reference TRBV5-1 and TRBJ1-6, is as follows: KAGVTQTPRYLIKTRGQQVTLSCSPISGHRSVSWYQQTPGQGLQFLFEYFSETQRNKGNFPGRFSGRQFSNSRSEMNVSTLELGDSALYLCASSSGQGNSPLHFGNGTRLTVT.

The genes are TRBV9 and TRBJ2-7, with unresolved D. The V gene lost 2 bases and the J gene lost 0 bases, with 12 bases spanning the gap. The CDR3 spans 15 residues. The germline V gene has CDR1 SGDLS and CDR2 YYNGEE. This CDR3 reads CASSVDGEPSYEQYF. In DNA, the CDR3 is TGTGCCAGCAGCGTTGACGGAGAACCCTCCTACGAGCAGTACTTC.

V is TRBV4-3 and J is TRBJ2-3, with TRBD1 as a possible D gene (6 bases). The CDR3 loop spans 17 amino acids. The germline V gene encodes CDR1 LGHNA and CDR2 YSLEER. Trimming left V 0 bases short and J 3 bases short, with 16 bases between. Written as DNA, the CDR3 is TGCGCCAGCAGCCAAGAATTAGGGGGATTGGGTACAGATACGCAGTATTTT. Amino acid sequence: CASSQELGGLGTDTQYF.

The rearrangement joins TRBV6-4 to TRBJ2-3, with 9 bases aligning to TRBD1. In germline, CDR1 is MRHNA, CDR2 SNTAGT. The CDR3 runs to 14 residues. V dropped 9 bases and J dropped 3; count of bases not matched to a gene: 7. This CDR3 is CASMDRGRTDTQYF. The DNA of the CDR3 is TGTGCCAGTATGGACAGGGGAAGAACAGATACGCAGTATTTT.

J is TRBJ2-7 and V is TRBV6-5; tentatively, D is TRBD1 or TRBD2 (5 bases each). V shed 2 bases and J shed 1 base, with 15 bases lying between them. The CDR3 extends over 16 amino acids. Germline values: CDR1 MNHEY, CDR2 SVGAGI. The CDR3 loop is CASSYGKSGGSYEQYF. The CDR3 DNA follows: TGTGCCAGCAGTTACGGCAAAAGTGGGGGTTCCTACGAGCAGTACTTC.

Written as DNA, the CDR3 is TGTGCCAGCAGCCCCCGAGGACTTTCGGGAGGCATTTCGTCTGGGGCCAACGTCCTGACTTTC. Its translation is CASSPRGLSGGISSGANVLTF. The V and J genes are TRBV9 and TRBJ2-6; 7 bases align to TRBD2. With V trimmed by 4 bases and J by 1 base, 20 bases remained unmatched. Germline V gene data show CDR1 as SGDLS and CDR2 as YYNGEE. This CDR3 comprises 21 residues.